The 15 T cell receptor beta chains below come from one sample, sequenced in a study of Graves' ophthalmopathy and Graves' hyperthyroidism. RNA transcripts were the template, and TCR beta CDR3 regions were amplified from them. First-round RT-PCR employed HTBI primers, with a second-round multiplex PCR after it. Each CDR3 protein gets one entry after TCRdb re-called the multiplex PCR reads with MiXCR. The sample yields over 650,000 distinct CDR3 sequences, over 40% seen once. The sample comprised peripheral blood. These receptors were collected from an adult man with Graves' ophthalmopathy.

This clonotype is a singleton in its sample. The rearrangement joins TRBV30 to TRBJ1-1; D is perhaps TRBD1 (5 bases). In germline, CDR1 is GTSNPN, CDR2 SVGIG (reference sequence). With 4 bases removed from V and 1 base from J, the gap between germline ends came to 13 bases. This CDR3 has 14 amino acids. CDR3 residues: CAWNRGLTNTEAFF. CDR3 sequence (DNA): TGTGCCTGGAACCGGGGACTCACGAACACTGAAGCTTTCTTT.

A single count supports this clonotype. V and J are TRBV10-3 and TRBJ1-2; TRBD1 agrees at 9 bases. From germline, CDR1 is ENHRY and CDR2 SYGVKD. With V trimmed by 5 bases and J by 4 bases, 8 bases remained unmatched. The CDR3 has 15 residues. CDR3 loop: CAISKGTGLSYGYTF. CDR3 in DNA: TGTGCCATCAGTAAGGGGACAGGGTTGTCCTATGGCTACACCTTC.

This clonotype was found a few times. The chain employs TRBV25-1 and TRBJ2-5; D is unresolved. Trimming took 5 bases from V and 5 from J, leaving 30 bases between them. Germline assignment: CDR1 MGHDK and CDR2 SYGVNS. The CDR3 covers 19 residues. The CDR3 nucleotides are TGTGCCAGCAGTCCTCACTCCGACCCCCTGGGCCTAGTCTGGGAGACCCAGTACTTC. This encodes CASSPHSDPLGLVWETQYF.

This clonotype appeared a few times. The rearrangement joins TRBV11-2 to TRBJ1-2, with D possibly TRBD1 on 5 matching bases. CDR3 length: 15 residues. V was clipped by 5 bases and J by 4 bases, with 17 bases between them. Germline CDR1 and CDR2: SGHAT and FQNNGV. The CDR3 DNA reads TGTGCCAGCAGCCTAGCTCGGGGGTCTCCCTATGGCTACACCTTC. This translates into CASSLARGSPYGYTF. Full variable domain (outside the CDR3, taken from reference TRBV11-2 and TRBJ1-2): EAGVAQSPRYKIIEKRQSVAFWCNPISGHATLYWYQQILGQGPKLLIQFQNNGVVDDSQLPKDRFSAERLKGVDSTLKIQPAKLEDSAVYLCASSLARGSPYGYTFGSGTRLTVV.

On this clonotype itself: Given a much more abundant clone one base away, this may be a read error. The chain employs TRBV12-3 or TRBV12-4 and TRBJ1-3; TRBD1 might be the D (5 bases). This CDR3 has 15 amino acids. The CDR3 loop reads CASSFMGHSGDTIYF. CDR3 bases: TGTGCCAGCAGTTTTATGGGGCACTCTGGAGACACCATATATTTT.

The CDR3 DNA follows: TGTGCCAGCAGCAAACAAGGGGGCGGGGGCGAAAAACTGTTTTTT. Encoded protein: CASSKQGGGGEKLFF. V usage is TRBV7-2 and J usage is TRBJ1-4; 7 bases agree with TRBD1. Per the germline V gene, CDR1 is SGHTA and CDR2 is FQGNSA. CDR3 length equals 15 residues. The V segment lost 5 bases and the J segment 8 bases; nucleotides outside the gene matches: 11.

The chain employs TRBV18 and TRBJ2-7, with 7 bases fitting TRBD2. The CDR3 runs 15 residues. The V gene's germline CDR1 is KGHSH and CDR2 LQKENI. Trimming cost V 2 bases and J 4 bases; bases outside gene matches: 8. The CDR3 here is CASSPNRLAGYEQYF. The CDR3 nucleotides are TGTGCCAGCTCACCAAACCGACTAGCCGGTTACGAGCAGTACTTC.

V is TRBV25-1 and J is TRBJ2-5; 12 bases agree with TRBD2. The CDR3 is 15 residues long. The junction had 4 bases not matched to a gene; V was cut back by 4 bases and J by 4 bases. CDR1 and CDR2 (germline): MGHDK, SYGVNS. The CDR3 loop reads CASSASGGARETQYF. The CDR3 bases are TGTGCCAGCAGTGCTAGCGGGGGGGCCAGAGAGACCCAGTACTTC.

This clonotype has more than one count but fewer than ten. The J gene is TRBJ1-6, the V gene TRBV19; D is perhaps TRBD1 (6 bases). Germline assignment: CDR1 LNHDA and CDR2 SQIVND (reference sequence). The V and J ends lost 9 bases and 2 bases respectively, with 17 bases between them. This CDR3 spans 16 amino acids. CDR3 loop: CASSSHREPYNSPLHF. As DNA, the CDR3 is TGTGCCAGCAGTTCCCACAGGGAACCCTATAATTCACCCCTCCACTTT.

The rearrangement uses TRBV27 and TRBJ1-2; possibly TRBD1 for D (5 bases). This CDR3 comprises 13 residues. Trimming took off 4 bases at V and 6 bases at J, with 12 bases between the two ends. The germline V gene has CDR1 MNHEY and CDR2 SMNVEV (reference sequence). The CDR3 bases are TGTGCCAGCAGTTCCGAGTGGGGGGATGGCTACACCTTC. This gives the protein CASSSEWGDGYTF.

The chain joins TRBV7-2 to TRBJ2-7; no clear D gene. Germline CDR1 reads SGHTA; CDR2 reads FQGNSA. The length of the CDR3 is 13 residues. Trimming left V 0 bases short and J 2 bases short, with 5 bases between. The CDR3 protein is CASSLALPYEQYF. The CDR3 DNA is TGTGCCAGCAGCTTAGCCCTCCCCTACGAGCAGTACTTC.

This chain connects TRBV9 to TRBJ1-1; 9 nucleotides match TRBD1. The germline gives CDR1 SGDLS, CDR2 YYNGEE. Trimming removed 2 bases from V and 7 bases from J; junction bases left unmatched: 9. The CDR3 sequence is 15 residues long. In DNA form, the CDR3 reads TGTGCCAGCAGCGTCTGGGGACAGGGAAAGAGTGAAGCTTTCTTT. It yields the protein CASSVWGQGKSEAFF. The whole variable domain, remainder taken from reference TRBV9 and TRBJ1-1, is DSGVTQTPKHLITATGQRVTLRCSPRSGDLSVYWYQQSLDQGLQFLIQYYNGEERAKGNILERFSAQQFPDLHSELNLSSLELGDSALYFCASSVWGQGKSEAFFGQGTRLTVV.

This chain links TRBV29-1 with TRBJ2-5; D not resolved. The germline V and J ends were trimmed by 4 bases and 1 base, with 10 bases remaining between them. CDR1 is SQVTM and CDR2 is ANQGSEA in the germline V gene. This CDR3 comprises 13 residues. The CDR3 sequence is CSVATVFQETQYF. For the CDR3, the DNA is TGCAGCGTTGCAACAGTGTTCCAAGAGACCCAGTACTTC.

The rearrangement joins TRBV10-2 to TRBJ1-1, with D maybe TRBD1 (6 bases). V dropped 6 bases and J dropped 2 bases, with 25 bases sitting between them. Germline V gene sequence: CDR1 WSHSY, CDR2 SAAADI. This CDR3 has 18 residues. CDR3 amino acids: CASRVSETGRIRNTEAFF. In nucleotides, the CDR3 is TGCGCCAGCAGGGTCTCCGAGACAGGCCGGATAAGAAACACTGAAGCTTTCTTT.

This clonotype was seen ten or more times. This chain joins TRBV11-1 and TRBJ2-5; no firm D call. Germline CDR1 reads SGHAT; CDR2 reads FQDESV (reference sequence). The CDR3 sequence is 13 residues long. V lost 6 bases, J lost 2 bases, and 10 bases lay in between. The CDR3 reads CASRYLDQETQYF. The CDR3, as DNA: TGTGCCAGCAGATACCTAGATCAAGAGACCCAGTACTTC.